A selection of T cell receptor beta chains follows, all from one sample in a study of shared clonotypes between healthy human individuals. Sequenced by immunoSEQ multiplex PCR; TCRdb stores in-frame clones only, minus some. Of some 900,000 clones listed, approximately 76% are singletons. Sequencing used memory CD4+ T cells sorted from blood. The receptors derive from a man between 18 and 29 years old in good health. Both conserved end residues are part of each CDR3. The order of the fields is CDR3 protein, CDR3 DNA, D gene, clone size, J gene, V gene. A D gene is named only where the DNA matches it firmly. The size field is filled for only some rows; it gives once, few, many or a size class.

CDR3: CASGWTGNEQFF
DNA: TGTGCCAGCGGCTGGACGGGCAATGAGCAGTTCTTC
D: NA
size: NA
J: TRBJ2-1
V: TRBV28

CDR3: CASSSVSDGTGELFF
DNA: TGTGCCAGCAGCTCGGTCTCGGACGGAACCGGGGAGCTGTTTTTT
D: NA
size: NA
J: TRBJ2-2
V: TRBV7-9

CDR3: CASSSGGYNEQFF
DNA: TGCGCCAGCAGCTCGGGAGGCTACAATGAGCAGTTCTTC
D: TRBD2
size: NA
J: TRBJ2-1
V: TRBV5-1

CDR3: CASSRFRAGDNYGYTF
DNA: TGTGCCAGTAGTAGGTTTCGGGCAGGGGATAACTATGGCTACACCTTC
D: NA
size: NA
J: TRBJ1-2
V: TRBV19

CDR3: CAIRESGEQYF
DNA: TGTGCCATCAGGGAGAGTGGCGAGCAGTACTTC
D: NA
size: NA
J: TRBJ2-7
V: TRBV10-3

CDR3: CASASQGYYGYTF
DNA: TGCGCCAGCGCCTCCCAGGGGTACTATGGCTACACCTTC
D: NA
size: NA
J: TRBJ1-2
V: TRBV5-1

CDR3: CASSQGLTSGTDTQYF
DNA: TGCGCCAGCAGCCAAGGACTGACTTCGGGCACAGATACGCAGTATTTT
D: NA
size: many
J: TRBJ2-3
V: TRBV4-1

CDR3: CASSPPMFTYEQYF
DNA: TGTGCCAGCTCACCACCGATGTTTACCTACGAGCAGTACTTC
D: NA
size: NA
J: TRBJ2-7
V: TRBV18

CDR3: CASSNGNTEAFF
DNA: TGCGCCAGCAGTAACGGGAACACTGAAGCTTTCTTT
D: NA
size: few
J: TRBJ1-1
V: TRBV10-2

CDR3: CASSLGPGTSLLEQFF
DNA: TGTGCCAGCAGCTTAGGCCCCGGGACTAGTCTTTTGGAGCAGTTCTTC
D: TRBD2
size: NA
J: TRBJ2-1
V: TRBV13

CDR3: CASSPYVLRSGQCQPQHF
DNA: TGCGCCAGCAGTCCATATGTGTTACGTTCAGGGCAATGTCAGCCCCAGCATTTT
D: NA
size: NA
J: TRBJ1-5
V: TRBV23-1

CDR3: CASSPPWGTSIWEQYF
DNA: TGTGCCAGCTCACCACCGTGGGGGACTAGTATATGGGAGCAGTACTTC
D: TRBD2
size: NA
J: TRBJ2-7
V: TRBV18

CDR3: CASTPPGYTF
DNA: TGTGCCAGCACCCCCCCCGGCTACACCTTC
D: NA
size: NA
J: TRBJ1-2
V: TRBV7-9

CDR3: CASRWRGREDTQYF
DNA: TGCGCCAGCAGATGGCGGGGCCGAGAAGATACGCAGTATTTT
D: NA
size: NA
J: TRBJ2-3
V: TRBV5-1

CDR3: CASRARNEQFF
DNA: TGTGCCAGCAGAGCGCGGAATGAGCAGTTCTTC
D: NA
size: NA
J: TRBJ2-1
V: TRBV6-5

CDR3: CASSLAEVSYEQYF
DNA: TGTGCCAGCAGCTTAGCCGAGGTTTCCTACGAGCAGTACTTC
D: NA
size: NA
J: TRBJ2-7
V: TRBV7-6

CDR3: CASSPPGQGRGEQFF
DNA: TGTGCCAGCTCACCACCGGGACAGGGAAGAGGTGAGCAGTTCTTC
D: TRBD1
size: NA
J: TRBJ2-1
V: TRBV18

CDR3: CASSYGLAGSTDTQYF
DNA: TGTGCCAGCAGTTACGGCCTAGCGGGAAGCACAGATACGCAGTATTTT
D: TRBD2
size: NA
J: TRBJ2-3
V: TRBV6-5

CDR3: CASSLEQTGRFDTGELFF
DNA: TGTGCCAGCAGCTTAGAGCAGACAGGGAGGTTTGACACCGGGGAGCTGTTTTTT
D: NA
size: NA
J: TRBJ2-2
V: TRBV7-8

CDR3: CASSLSWGLKQETQYF
DNA: TGTGCCAGCAGTTTATCCTGGGGGCTAAAACAAGAGACCCAGTACTTC
D: NA
size: NA
J: TRBJ2-5
V: TRBV27

CDR3: CASSQDLNTAAETQYF
DNA: TGCGCCAGCAGCCAAGATCTTAACACCGCTGCGGAGACCCAGTACTTC
D: NA
size: NA
J: TRBJ2-5
V: TRBV4-1

CDR3: CASSRLEGSYNEQFF
DNA: TGTGCTAGCAGCCGACTAGAAGGGTCCTACAATGAGCAGTTCTTC
D: NA
size: NA
J: TRBJ2-1
V: TRBV7-7

CDR3: CASSTPGQGANQPQHF
DNA: TGTGCCAGCAGTACTCCTGGACAGGGGGCTAATCAGCCCCAGCATTTT
D: TRBD1
size: NA
J: TRBJ1-5
V: TRBV6-6

CDR3: CASSRIDEQYF
DNA: TGTGCCAGCTCACGCATCGACGAGCAGTACTTC
D: NA
size: once
J: TRBJ2-7
V: TRBV18